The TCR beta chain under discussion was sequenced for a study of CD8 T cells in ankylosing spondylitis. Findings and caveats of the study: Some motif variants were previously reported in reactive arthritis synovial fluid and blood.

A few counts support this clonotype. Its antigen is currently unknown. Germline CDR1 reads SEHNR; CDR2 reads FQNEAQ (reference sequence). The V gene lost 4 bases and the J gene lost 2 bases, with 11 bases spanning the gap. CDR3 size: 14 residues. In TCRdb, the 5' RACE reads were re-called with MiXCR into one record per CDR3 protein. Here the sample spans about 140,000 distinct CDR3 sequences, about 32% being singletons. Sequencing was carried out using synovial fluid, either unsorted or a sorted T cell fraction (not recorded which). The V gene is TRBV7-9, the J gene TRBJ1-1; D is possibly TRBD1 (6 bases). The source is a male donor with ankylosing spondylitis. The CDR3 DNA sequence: TGTGCCAGCAGCTCAGGGGTTATAAACACTGAAGCTTTCTTT. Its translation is CASSSGVINTEAFF.